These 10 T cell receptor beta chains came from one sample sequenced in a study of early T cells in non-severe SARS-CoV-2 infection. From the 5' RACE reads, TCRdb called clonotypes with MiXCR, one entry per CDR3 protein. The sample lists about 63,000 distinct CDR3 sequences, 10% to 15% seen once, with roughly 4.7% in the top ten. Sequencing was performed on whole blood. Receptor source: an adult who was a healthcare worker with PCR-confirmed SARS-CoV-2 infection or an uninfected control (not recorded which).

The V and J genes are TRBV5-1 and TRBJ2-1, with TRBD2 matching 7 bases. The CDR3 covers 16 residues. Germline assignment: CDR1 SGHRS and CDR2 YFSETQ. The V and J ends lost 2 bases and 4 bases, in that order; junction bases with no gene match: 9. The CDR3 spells CASSLGRSGVYNEQFF. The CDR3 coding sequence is TGCGCCAGCAGCTTAGGGCGGAGCGGGGTGTACAATGAGCAGTTCTTC.

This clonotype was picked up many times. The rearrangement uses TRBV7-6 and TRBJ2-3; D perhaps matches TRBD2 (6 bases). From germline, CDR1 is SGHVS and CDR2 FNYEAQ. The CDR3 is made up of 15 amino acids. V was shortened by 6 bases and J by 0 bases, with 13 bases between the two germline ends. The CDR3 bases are TGTGCCAGCAGGAGATCCGGGACTAGCACAGATACGCAGTATTTT. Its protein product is CASRRSGTSTDTQYF.

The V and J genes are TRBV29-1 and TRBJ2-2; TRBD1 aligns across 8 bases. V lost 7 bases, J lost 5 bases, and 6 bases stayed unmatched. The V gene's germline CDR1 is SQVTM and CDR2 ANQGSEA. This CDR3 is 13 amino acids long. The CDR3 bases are TGCAGCGCCGGGACAGGATTTACCGGGGAGCTGTTTTTT. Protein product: CSAGTGFTGELFF.

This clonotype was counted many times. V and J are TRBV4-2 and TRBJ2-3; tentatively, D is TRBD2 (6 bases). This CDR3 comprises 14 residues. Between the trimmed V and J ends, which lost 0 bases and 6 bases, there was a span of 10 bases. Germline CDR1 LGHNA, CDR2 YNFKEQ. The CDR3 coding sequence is TGTGCCAGCAGCCAAGATCCCCGGGGGGATACGCAGTATTTT. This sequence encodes CASSQDPRGDTQYF.

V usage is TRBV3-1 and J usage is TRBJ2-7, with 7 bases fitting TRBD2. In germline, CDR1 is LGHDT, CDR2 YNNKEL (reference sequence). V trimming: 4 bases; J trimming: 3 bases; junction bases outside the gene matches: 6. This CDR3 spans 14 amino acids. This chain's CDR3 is CASSRKGLVYEQYF. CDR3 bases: TGTGCCAGCAGCCGCAAAGGACTAGTCTACGAGCAGTACTTC.

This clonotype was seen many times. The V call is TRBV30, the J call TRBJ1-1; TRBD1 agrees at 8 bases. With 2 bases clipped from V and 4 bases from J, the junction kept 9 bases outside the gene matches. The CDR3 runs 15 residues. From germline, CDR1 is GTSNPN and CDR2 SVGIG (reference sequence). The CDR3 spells CAWSLSGGAVTEAFF. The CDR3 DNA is TGTGCCTGGAGTCTATCAGGGGGCGCGGTCACTGAAGCTTTCTTT. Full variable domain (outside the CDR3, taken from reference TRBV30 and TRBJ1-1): SQTIHQWPATLVQPVGSPLSLECTVEGTSNPNLYWYRQAAGRGLQLLFYSVGIGQISSEVPQNLSASRPQDRQFILSSKKLLLSDSGFYLCAWSLSGGAVTEAFFGQGTRLTVV.

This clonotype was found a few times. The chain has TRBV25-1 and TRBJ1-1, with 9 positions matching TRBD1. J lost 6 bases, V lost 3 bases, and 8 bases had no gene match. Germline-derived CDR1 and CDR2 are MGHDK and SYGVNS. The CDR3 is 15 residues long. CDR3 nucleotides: TGTGCCAGCAGTGACCCAGGGACAGGGTTCTCTGAAGCTTTCTTT. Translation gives CASSDPGTGFSEAFF.

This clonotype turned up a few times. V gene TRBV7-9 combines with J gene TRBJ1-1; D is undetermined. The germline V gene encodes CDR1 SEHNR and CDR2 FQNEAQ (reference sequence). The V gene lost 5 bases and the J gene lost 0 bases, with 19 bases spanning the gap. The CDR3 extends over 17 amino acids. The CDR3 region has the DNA TGTGCCAGCAGCAGCCTGGTCCAGAGGCTAATGAACACTGAAGCTTTCTTT. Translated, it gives CASSSLVQRLMNTEAFF.

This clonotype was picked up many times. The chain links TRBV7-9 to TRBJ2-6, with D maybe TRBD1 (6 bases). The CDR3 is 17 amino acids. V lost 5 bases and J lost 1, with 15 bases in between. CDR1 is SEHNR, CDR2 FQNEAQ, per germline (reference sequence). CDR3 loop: CASSQQQGPSGANVLTF. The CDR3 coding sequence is TGTGCCAGCAGCCAACAACAGGGACCGTCTGGGGCCAACGTCCTGACTTTC.

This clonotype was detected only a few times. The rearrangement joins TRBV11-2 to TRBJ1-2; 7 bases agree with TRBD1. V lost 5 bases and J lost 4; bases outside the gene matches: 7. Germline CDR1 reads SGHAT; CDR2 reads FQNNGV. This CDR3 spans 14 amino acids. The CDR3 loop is CASSPSGGFYGYTF. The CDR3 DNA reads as TGTGCCAGCAGCCCCTCAGGGGGGTTCTATGGCTACACCTTC.